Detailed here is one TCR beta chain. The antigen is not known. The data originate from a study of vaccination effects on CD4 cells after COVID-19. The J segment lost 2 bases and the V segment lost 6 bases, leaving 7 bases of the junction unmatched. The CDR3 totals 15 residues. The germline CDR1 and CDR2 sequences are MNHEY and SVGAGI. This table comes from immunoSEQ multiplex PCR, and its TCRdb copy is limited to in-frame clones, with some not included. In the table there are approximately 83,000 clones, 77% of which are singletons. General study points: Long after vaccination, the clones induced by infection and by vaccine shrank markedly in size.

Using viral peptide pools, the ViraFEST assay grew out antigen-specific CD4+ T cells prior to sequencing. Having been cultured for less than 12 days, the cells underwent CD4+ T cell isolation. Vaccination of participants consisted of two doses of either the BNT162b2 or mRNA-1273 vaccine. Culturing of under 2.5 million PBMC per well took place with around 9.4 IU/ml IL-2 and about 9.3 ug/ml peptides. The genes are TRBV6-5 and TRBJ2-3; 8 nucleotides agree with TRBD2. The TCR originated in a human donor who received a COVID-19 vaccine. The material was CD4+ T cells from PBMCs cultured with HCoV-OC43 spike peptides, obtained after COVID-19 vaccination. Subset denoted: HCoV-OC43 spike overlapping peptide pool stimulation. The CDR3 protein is CASRVAGRTTDTQYF. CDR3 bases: TGTGCCAGCAGGGTAGCGGGGCGGACCACAGATACGCAGTATTTT.